Listed here are 18 T cell receptor beta chains from one sample, sequenced in a study of cytomegalovirus exposure and HLA in healthy donors. Primers included in the PCR were 60 Vbeta and 13 Jbeta primers. Libraries were prepared by immunoSEQ multiplex PCR; TCRdb keeps only in-frame clonotypes and omits some of them. The table includes 100,000 to 150,000 clones, roughly 70% detected once. Material for sequencing was PBMCs. The receptors stem from a man younger than 40 in good health and CMV-seronegative.

This clone has more than one count but fewer than ten. The genes are TRBV4-1 and TRBJ2-2; D may be TRBD1 (6 bases). This CDR3 has 14 residues. Trimming left V 1 base short and J 4 bases short, with 7 bases between. The germline V gene encodes CDR1 MGHRA and CDR2 YSYEKL. The CDR3 loop is CASSQARGTGELFF. The CDR3 DNA is TGCGCCAGCAGCCAAGCCAGGGGCACCGGGGAGCTGTTTTTT.

The chain couples TRBV5-1 to TRBJ2-7, with 12 positions matching TRBD2. Per the germline V gene, CDR1 is SGHRS and CDR2 is YFSETQ. The CDR3 runs 15 residues. Losses at the gene ends were 4 bases for V and 3 bases for J; bases not matched to a gene: 5. CDR3 region: CASSRLAGERYEQYF. The CDR3 DNA reads as TGCGCCAGCAGCAGACTAGCGGGGGAGCGCTACGAGCAGTACTTC.

The gene calls are TRBV5-1 and TRBJ2-3; 7 bases fit TRBD2. The CDR3 spans 16 residues. V gave up 0 bases and J gave up 2 bases; unmatched junction bases: 6. Germline V gene sequence: CDR1 SGHRS, CDR2 YFSETQ. CDR3 sequence: CASSLATTSNTDTQYF. Here the CDR3 DNA reads TGCGCCAGCAGCTTGGCGACGACTAGCAACACAGATACGCAGTATTTT. The variable domain in full, completed from reference TRBV5-1 and TRBJ2-3, reads KAGVTQTPRYLIKTRGQQVTLSCSPISGHRSVSWYQQTPGQGLQFLFEYFSETQRNKGNFPGRFSGRQFSNSRSEMNVSTLELGDSALYLCASSLATTSNTDTQYFGPGTRLTVL.

V usage is TRBV4-3 and J usage is TRBJ2-3; D possibly corresponds to TRBD2 (7 bases). Germline V gives CDR1 LGHNA, CDR2 YSLEER. Deletions cut 0 bases from V and 1 base from J, with 11 bases between. This CDR3 has 16 amino acids. In DNA form, the CDR3 reads TGCGCCAGCAGCCAAGATTTGGGGGGGCGCACAGATACGCAGTATTTT. Encoded protein: CASSQDLGGRTDTQYF.

The V gene is TRBV11-2, the J gene TRBJ2-3, with a possible D match to TRBD2 (5 bases). From germline, CDR1 is SGHAT and CDR2 FQNNGV. V lost 1 base to trimming and J lost 5 bases, with 13 bases between them. This CDR3 contains 15 residues. CDR3 DNA sequence: TGTGCCAGCAGCTTAGCAGGACTCATATTAGATACGCAGTATTTT. It codes for CASSLAGLILDTQYF.

There are a few counts of this clone. This chain uses TRBV13 with TRBJ2-2, with 7 positions matching TRBD1. There are 16 residues in the CDR3. Per the germline V gene, CDR1 is PRHDT and CDR2 is FYEKMQ (reference sequence). V was clipped by 5 bases and J by 2 bases; unmatched bases: 8. For the CDR3, the DNA is TGTGCCAGCAGCGGGCCGGGACAGAGAAACACCGGGGAGCTGTTTTTT. Protein sequence: CASSGPGQRNTGELFF.

The CDR3 region has the DNA TGTGCCAGCAGCTTAGGCGGACAGGGTTTATACGAGCAGTACTTC. Its protein product is CASSLGGQGLYEQYF. The chain joins TRBV13 to TRBJ2-7; 8 bases fit TRBD1. Unmatched junction bases numbered 5, after V lost 0 bases and J lost 4 bases. Germline V gene data show CDR1 as PRHDT and CDR2 as FYEKMQ (reference sequence). The CDR3 has 15 residues.

The rearrangement joins TRBV30 to TRBJ2-7; 7 bases map to TRBD2. The CDR3 consists of 16 residues. J lost 3 bases, V lost 5 bases, and 16 bases had no gene match. Germline loops: CDR1 GTSNPN, CDR2 SVGIG (reference sequence). The CDR3 nucleotides read TGTGCCTGGGGTCCACCACAAACCCGGGGGGTCTACGAGCAGTACTTC. This encodes CAWGPPQTRGVYEQYF.

The chain carries TRBV19 and TRBJ2-5; D is ambiguous. Germline-derived CDR1 and CDR2 are LNHDA and SQIVND (reference sequence). V was pared by 4 bases and J by 4 bases, with 10 bases between. This CDR3 has 13 amino acids. As DNA, the CDR3 is TGTGCCAGTAGTACCCAGGCAGGAGAGACCCAGTACTTC. Its protein is CASSTQAGETQYF.

This clone turned up a few times. V usage is TRBV6-5 and J usage is TRBJ2-7, with D possibly TRBD2 on 5 matching bases. The ends were cut back, 10 bases at V and 5 bases at J, with 21 bases in the middle. The CDR3 length is 14 residues. Germline CDR1 and CDR2: MNHEY and SVGAGI. The CDR3 is CATDHEGSFDEQYF. In nucleotides, the CDR3 is TGTGCCACCGATCATGAGGGTAGTTTCGACGAGCAGTACTTC.

The chain uses TRBV5-1 and TRBJ2-7, with a possible D match to TRBD1 (6 bases). The CDR3 is 14 residues long. Germline loops: CDR1 SGHRS, CDR2 YFSETQ. V dropped 2 bases and J dropped 2 bases, with 11 bases sitting between them. CDR3 sequence: CASSLGGQTYEQYF. The CDR3 bases are TGCGCCAGCAGCTTAGGGGGACAAACCTACGAGCAGTACTTC. The variable domain in full, with the rest retrieved from reference TRBV5-1 and TRBJ2-7, is KAGVTQTPRYLIKTRGQQVTLSCSPISGHRSVSWYQQTPGQGLQFLFEYFSETQRNKGNFPGRFSGRQFSNSRSEMNVSTLELGDSALYLCASSLGGQTYEQYFGPGTRLTVT.

The chain couples TRBV6-4 to TRBJ1-1; 7 bases match TRBD1. The CDR3 extends over 14 amino acids. CDR1 is MRHNA and CDR2 is SNTAGT in the germline V gene. J gave up 5 bases and V 4 bases, and 7 bases lay outside the gene matches. The CDR3 bases are TGTGCCAGCAGTGGGCGGGACAGAGAAACTGAAGCTTTCTTT. It yields the protein CASSGRDRETEAFF.

The rearrangement uses TRBV28 and TRBJ1-2; no clear D. Per the germline V gene, CDR1 is MDHEN and CDR2 is SYDVKM. The CDR3 totals 12 residues. Trimming removed 6 bases from V and 5 bases from J, with 10 bases in between. As DNA, the CDR3 is TGTGCCAGCAGCCCCTCAGGATATGGCTACACCTTC. Its translation is CASSPSGYGYTF.

The chain uses TRBV4-3 and TRBJ2-3, with 9 bases fitting TRBD2. The CDR3 runs to 18 residues. Germline CDR1 reads LGHNA; CDR2 reads YSLEER. The V and J ends lost 1 base and 6 bases, in that order; junction bases with no gene match: 14. CDR3 amino acids: CASSQGEAMAGGPDTQYF. DNA of the CDR3: TGCGCCAGCAGCCAAGGTGAAGCGATGGCGGGGGGGCCGGATACGCAGTATTTT.

V usage is TRBV9 and J usage is TRBJ2-2; 9 bases line up with TRBD1. The CDR3 is 14 residues long. Per germline, CDR1 SGDLS and CDR2 YYNGEE. J lost 6 bases, V lost 5 bases, and 5 bases had no gene match. CDR3 DNA: TGTGCCAGCAGTCGACAGGGGGACCCCGGGGAGCTGTTTTTT. Residues: CASSRQGDPGELFF.

This clone was seen a handful of times. The rearrangement links TRBV30 to TRBJ1-2; D might be TRBD1 (6 bases). Trimming removed 1 base from V and 8 bases from J, with 11 bases in between. Germline V gene lookup returns CDR1 GTSNPN and CDR2 SVGIG (reference sequence). This CDR3 has 12 amino acids. The CDR3 is CAWSEGGPGYTF. In DNA, the CDR3 is TGTGCCTGGAGTGAAGGGGGTCCGGGCTACACCTTC.

The V call is TRBV7-3, the J call TRBJ2-1; TRBD1 aligns across 8 bases. Germline trimming cut 4 bases from V and 9 bases from J; bases unmatched to any gene: 5. The V gene's germline CDR1 is SGHTA and CDR2 FQGTGA. This CDR3 contains 13 residues. CDR3 coding DNA: TGTGCCAGCAGCTCCATCAGGGGGCGTGAGCAGTTCTTC. It encodes CASSSIRGREQFF.

The table lists this clone with a count of one. The chain recombines TRBV28 with TRBJ1-6; D remains unclear. The V gene's germline CDR1 is MDHEN and CDR2 SYDVKM. V shed 4 bases and J shed 3 bases, with 10 bases lying between them. The CDR3 runs to 15 residues. This chain's CDR3 is CASSWAIIYNSPLHF. DNA for the CDR3: TGTGCCAGCAGTTGGGCCATTATCTATAATTCACCCCTCCACTTT.